The present TCR beta chain was sequenced within a study of tumor-infiltrating lymphocytes in primary liver carcinoma. Looking at the study overall: Patients comprised men and women whose ages fell between 30 and 69 years. Tumors were stage T1-T3 N0M0, roughly 4 to 11 cm across.

Total RNA and DNA came together from approximately 20-30 mg of bulk tissue without cell sorting. Each tumor had five separate regions sampled. This clonotype was seen more than once but under ten times. With a constant-region primer, TCR beta cDNA was made from 450 to 650 ng of total RNA. Researchers made the TCR beta libraries by running three nested multiplex PCR rounds with slightly modified ARM-PCR. Using its own MiXCR run on the multiplex PCR reads, TCRdb lists one record per CDR3 protein. The sample yields fewer than 90,000 distinct CDR3 sequences, more than 65% seen once. The sample was liver tumor tissue from sampling region 1. Stated subset: tumor region T1, superior pole. The source of this sequence is a man in his forties with primary liver carcinoma and hepatitis B virus infection.

The CDR3 sequence is CASSGKVSYNEQFF. In DNA form, the CDR3 reads TGTGCCAGCAGCGGGAAGGTGTCCTACAATGAGCAGTTCTTC. This chain joins TRBV2 and TRBJ2-1, with D possibly TRBD2 on 5 matching bases. Germline V gene lookup returns CDR1 SNHLY and CDR2 FYNNEI. The CDR3 is made up of 14 amino acids. The V end lost 6 bases, the J end lost 1 base, and 10 bases lay between the germline ends.